This T cell receptor beta chain was obtained from a study of T cells after posttransplantation cyclophosphamide. Points from the study as a whole: Recipient CMV seropositivity and CMV reactivation strongly tracked TRB clonality. Later blood repertoires were often dominated by clones from the donor CD8+ memory compartment. Tissue-infiltrating T cells from skin or gut overlapped little with blood T cells.

Method: immunoSEQ multiplex PCR; TCRdb's copy keeps in-frame clones and lacks some. Found here are around 44,000 clones, no singletons; the ten largest cover about 2%. This clone was seen a few times. Its antigen is undetermined. V was clipped by 8 bases and J by 7 bases, with 17 bases between them. The germline CDR1 and CDR2 sequences are SGHDN and FVKESK. This CDR3 comprises 13 residues. The sequenced sample was PBMCs. This TCR came from a middle-aged man in good health, CMV-negative, and a related stem cell transplant donor. This chain connects TRBV14 to TRBJ1-2, with unresolved D. The CDR3 protein is CASGPFMRGGYTF. The CDR3, as DNA: TGTGCCAGCGGCCCATTTATGCGGGGTGGCTACACCTTC.